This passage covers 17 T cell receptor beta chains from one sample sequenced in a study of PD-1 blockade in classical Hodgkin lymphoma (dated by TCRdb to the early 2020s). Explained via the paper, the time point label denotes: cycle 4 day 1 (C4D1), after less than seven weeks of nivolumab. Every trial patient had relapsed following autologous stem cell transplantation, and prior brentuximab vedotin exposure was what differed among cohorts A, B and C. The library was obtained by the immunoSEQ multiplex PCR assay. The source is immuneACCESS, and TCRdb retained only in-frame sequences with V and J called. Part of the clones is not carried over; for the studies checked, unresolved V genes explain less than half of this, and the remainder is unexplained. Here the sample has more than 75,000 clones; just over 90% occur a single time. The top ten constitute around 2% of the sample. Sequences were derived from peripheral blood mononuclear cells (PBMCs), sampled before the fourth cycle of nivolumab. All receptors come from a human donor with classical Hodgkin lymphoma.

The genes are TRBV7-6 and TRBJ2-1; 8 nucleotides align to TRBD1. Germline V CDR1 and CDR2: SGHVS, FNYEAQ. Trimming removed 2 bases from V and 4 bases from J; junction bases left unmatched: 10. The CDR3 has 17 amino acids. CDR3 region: CASSLKSGGLQYNEQFF. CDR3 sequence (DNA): TGTGCCAGCAGCTTAAAATCAGGGGGCCTACAGTACAATGAGCAGTTCTTC.

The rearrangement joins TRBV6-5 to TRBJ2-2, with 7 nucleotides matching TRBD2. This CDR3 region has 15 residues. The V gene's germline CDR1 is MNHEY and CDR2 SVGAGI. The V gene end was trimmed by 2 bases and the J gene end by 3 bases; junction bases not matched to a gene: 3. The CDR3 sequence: CASSYVGGYTGELFF. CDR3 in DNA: TGTGCCAGCAGTTACGTCGGGGGGTACACCGGGGAGCTGTTTTTT.

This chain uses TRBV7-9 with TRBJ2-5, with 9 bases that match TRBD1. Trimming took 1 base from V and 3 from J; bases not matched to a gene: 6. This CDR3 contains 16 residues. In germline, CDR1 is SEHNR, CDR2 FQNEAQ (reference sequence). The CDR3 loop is CASSLDPWTGEETQYF. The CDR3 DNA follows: TGTGCCAGCAGCTTAGACCCCTGGACAGGGGAAGAGACCCAGTACTTC.

The CDR3 region has the DNA TGCGCCAGCAGTGAGTTGGCCGAGCAGTTCTTC. Amino acids: CASSELAEQFF. This rearrangement joins TRBV10-2 to TRBJ2-1, with D unclear. CDR3 length: 11 amino acids. Trimming pared 1 base from V and 10 bases from J, leaving 5 bases between. Looked up from germline, CDR1 is WSHSY and CDR2 is SAAADI.

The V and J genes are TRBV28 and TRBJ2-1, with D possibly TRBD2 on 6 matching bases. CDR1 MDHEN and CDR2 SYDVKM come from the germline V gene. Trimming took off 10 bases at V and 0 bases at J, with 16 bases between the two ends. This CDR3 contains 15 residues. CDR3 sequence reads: CATDEHGGSYNEQFF. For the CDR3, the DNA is TGTGCCACCGACGAACACGGGGGCTCCTACAATGAGCAGTTCTTC.

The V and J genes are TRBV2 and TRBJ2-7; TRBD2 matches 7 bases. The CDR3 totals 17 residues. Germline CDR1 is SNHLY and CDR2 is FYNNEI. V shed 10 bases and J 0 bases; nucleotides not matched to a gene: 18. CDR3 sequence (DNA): TGTGCCACCTCGGGGTCACTAGCGAGATACAGCTCCTACGAGCAGTACTTC. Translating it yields CATSGSLARYSSYEQYF.

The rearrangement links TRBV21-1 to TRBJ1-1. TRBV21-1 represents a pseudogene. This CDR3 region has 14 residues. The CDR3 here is CASSPMSGQTEAFF. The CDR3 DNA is TGTGCCAGCAGCCCCATGAGCGGGCAGACTGAAGCTTTCTTT.

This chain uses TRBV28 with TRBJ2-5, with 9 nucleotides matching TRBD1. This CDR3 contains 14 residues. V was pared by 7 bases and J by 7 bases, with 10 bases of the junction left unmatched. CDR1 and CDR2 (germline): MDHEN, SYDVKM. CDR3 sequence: CASKIPGQGLTQYF. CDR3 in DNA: TGTGCCAGCAAGATCCCGGGACAGGGTCTGACCCAGTACTTC.

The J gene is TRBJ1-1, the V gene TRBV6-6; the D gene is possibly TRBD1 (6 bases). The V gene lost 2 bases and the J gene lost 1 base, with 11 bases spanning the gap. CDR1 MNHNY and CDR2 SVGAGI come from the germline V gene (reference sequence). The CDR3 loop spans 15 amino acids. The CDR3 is CASSYTGHQNTEAFF. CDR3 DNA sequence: TGTGCCAGCAGTTACACGGGACACCAGAACACTGAAGCTTTCTTT.

This CDR3 is CSVGGLGTGELFF. The CDR3 DNA reads as TGCAGCGTTGGGGGCTTAGGCACCGGGGAGCTGTTTTTT. The V gene is TRBV29-1, the J gene TRBJ2-2; a weak D match, TRBD1 (5 bases). The CDR3 spans 13 residues. Trimming stripped 4 bases from V and 4 bases from J, with 10 bases between. CDR1 is SQVTM, CDR2 ANQGSEA, per germline.

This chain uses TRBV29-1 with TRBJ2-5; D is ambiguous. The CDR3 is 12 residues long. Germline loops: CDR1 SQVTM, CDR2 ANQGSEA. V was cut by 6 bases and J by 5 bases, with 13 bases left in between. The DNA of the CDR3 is TGCAGCGTCCAGGAAGGTCTGGAGACCCAGTACTTC. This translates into CSVQEGLETQYF.

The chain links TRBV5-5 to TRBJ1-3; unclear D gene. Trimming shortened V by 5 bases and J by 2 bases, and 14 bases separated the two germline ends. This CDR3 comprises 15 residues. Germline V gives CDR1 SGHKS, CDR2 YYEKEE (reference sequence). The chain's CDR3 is CASSWGDGAGNTIYF. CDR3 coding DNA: TGTGCCAGCAGTTGGGGAGACGGCGCTGGAAACACCATATATTTT.

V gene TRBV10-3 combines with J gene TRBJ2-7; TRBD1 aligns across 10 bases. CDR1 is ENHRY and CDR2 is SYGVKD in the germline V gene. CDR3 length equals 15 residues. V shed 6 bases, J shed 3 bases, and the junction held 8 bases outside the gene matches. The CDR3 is CAISLPGQGFYEQYF. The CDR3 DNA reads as TGTGCCATCAGCCTTCCGGGACAGGGGTTCTACGAGCAGTACTTC.

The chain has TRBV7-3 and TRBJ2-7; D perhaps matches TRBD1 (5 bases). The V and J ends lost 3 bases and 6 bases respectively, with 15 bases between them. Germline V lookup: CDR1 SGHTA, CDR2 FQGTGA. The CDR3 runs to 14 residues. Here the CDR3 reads CASSLTVNPAEQYF. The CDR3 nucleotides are TGTGCCAGCAGCTTGACAGTAAATCCGGCCGAGCAGTACTTC. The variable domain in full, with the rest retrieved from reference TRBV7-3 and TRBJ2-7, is GAGVSQTPSNKVTEKGKYVELRCDPISGHTALYWYRQSLGQGPEFLIYFQGTGAADDSGLPNDRFFAVRPEGSVSTLKIQRTERGDSAVYLCASSLTVNPAEQYFGPGTRLTVT.

The chain's CDR3 is CASSSRWQGGLYEQYF. DNA for the CDR3: TGTGCCAGCAGTTCACGGTGGCAGGGAGGACTCTACGAGCAGTACTTC. The chain is built from TRBV28 and TRBJ2-7; perhaps TRBD2 as D (6 bases). The CDR3 totals 16 residues. CDR1 and CDR2 (germline): MDHEN, SYDVKM. The ends were cut back, 4 bases at V and 3 bases at J, with 19 bases in the middle.

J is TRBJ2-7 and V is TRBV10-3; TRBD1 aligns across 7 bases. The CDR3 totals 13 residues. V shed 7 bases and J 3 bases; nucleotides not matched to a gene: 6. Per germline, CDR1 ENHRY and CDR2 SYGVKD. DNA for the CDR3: TGTGCCATCATGAAGGGGGCAGGCTACGAGCAGTACTTC. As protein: CAIMKGAGYEQYF.

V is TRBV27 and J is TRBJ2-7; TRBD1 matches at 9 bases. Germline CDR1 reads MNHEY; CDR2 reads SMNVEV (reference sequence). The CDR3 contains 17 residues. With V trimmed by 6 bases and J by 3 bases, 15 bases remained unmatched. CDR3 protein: CASRRYRGQGIDYEQYF. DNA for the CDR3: TGTGCCAGCAGGCGGTACCGGGGACAGGGAATCGACTACGAGCAGTACTTC.